This is a list of T cell receptor beta chains from one sample in a study of shared clonotypes between healthy human individuals. Sequencing was performed with immunoSEQ multiplex PCR; in TCRdb, only in-frame clones are kept and a portion is missing. The table lists some 1.5 million clones, around 98% of them singletons. The sample taken for sequencing was naive CD4+ T cells sorted from blood. The receptors here all came from a man younger than 45 in good health. CDR3s include the opening cysteine and the closing phenylalanine or tryptophan. Fields, in order: CDR3 protein, V gene, J gene.

CDR3aa: CASSQEGLAVYEQYF; v_gene: TRBV4-3; j_gene: TRBJ2-7
CDR3aa: CASSLALGRLAGGEQYF; v_gene: TRBV11-2; j_gene: TRBJ2-7
CDR3aa: CASGLWDRGKNGYTF; v_gene: TRBV12-5; j_gene: TRBJ1-2
CDR3aa: CASSLGQGAYNEQFF; v_gene: TRBV7-1; j_gene: TRBJ2-1
CDR3aa: CASSFYSGVGTQYF; v_gene: TRBV28; j_gene: TRBJ2-5
CDR3aa: CASSSRGGYEQYF; v_gene: TRBV7-2; j_gene: TRBJ2-7
CDR3aa: CASSRDYNTGELFF; v_gene: TRBV14; j_gene: TRBJ2-2
CDR3aa: CAWSAGIHQPQHF; v_gene: TRBV30; j_gene: TRBJ1-5
CDR3aa: CASSTGTSGRASDTQYF; v_gene: TRBV5-8; j_gene: TRBJ2-3
CDR3aa: CASSQDGSGYSYEQYF; v_gene: TRBV4-1; j_gene: TRBJ2-7
CDR3aa: CATRGSLPSSGRSEQYF; v_gene: TRBV19; j_gene: TRBJ2-7
CDR3aa: CTSSQDMGQTVTQYF; v_gene: TRBV1; j_gene: TRBJ2-5
CDR3aa: CAWSGGRGHQPQHF; v_gene: TRBV30; j_gene: TRBJ1-5
CDR3aa: CASSVGTGREETQYF; v_gene: TRBV9; j_gene: TRBJ2-5
CDR3aa: CASSPRTESSYNEQFF; v_gene: TRBV11-2; j_gene: TRBJ2-1
CDR3aa: CASSRSGTYEQYF; v_gene: TRBV11-1; j_gene: TRBJ2-7
CDR3aa: CASSLAISTDTQYF; v_gene: TRBV7-9; j_gene: TRBJ2-3
CDR3aa: CASSIDRVYNEQFF; v_gene: TRBV19; j_gene: TRBJ2-1
CDR3aa: CASSELSQGGYGYTF; v_gene: TRBV25-1; j_gene: TRBJ1-2
CDR3aa: CASSQGLHYGYTF; v_gene: TRBV27; j_gene: TRBJ1-2
CDR3aa: CASSLPGFSEKLFF; v_gene: TRBV28; j_gene: TRBJ1-4
CDR3aa: CASSLWEGPGELFF; v_gene: TRBV4-1; j_gene: TRBJ2-2
CDR3aa: CASSLQVNEKLFF; v_gene: TRBV28; j_gene: TRBJ1-4
CDR3aa: CASSLVTTASSGNTIYF; v_gene: TRBV7-6; j_gene: TRBJ1-3
CDR3aa: CASSSNSASGRDYSTDTQYF; v_gene: TRBV28; j_gene: TRBJ2-3
CDR3aa: CASSFDRGTDTQYF; v_gene: TRBV11-2; j_gene: TRBJ2-3
CDR3aa: CASSQKGQGPYEQYF; v_gene: TRBV14; j_gene: TRBJ2-7
CDR3aa: CASSQGGDLFF; v_gene: TRBV14; j_gene: TRBJ2-1
CDR3aa: CASSPRTLLGEKLFF; v_gene: TRBV7-9; j_gene: TRBJ1-4
CDR3aa: CASSRTSGHEQFF; v_gene: TRBV9; j_gene: TRBJ2-1
CDR3aa: CASSRTGTGSYEQYF; v_gene: TRBV5-8; j_gene: TRBJ2-7
CDR3aa: CASSLEGQGRTYEQYF; v_gene: TRBV28; j_gene: TRBJ2-7
CDR3aa: CASSLGGSPYNEQFF; v_gene: TRBV5-1; j_gene: TRBJ2-1
CDR3aa: CASSLGPDTGELFF; v_gene: TRBV5-1; j_gene: TRBJ2-2
CDR3aa: CASSLVVGMNTEAFF; v_gene: TRBV5-1; j_gene: TRBJ1-1
CDR3aa: CASGLGNSGANVLTF; v_gene: TRBV5-4; j_gene: TRBJ2-6
CDR3aa: CASSQQAFTPQHF; v_gene: TRBV14; j_gene: TRBJ1-5
CDR3aa: CASSDGTGAQPQHF; v_gene: TRBV6-6; j_gene: TRBJ1-5
CDR3aa: CASTLPQGLYGYTF; v_gene: TRBV28; j_gene: TRBJ1-2
CDR3aa: CASSKALSPSGNYYYQETQYF; v_gene: TRBV21-1; j_gene: TRBJ2-5
CDR3aa: CASIETGGLIEQYF; v_gene: TRBV6-1; j_gene: TRBJ2-7